A single count supports the clone carrying this TCR beta chain. The target antigen is unknown. The data belong to a study of cytomegalovirus exposure and HLA in healthy donors. Study findings and constraints: Among the CMV-associated chains, three were confirmed in vitro as specific for CMV antigens. Cytomegalovirus-associated TCR beta chains were listed, numbering 164.

J lost 2 bases, V lost 1 base, and 4 bases had no gene match. Germline CDR1 is SGHDN and CDR2 is FVKESK. The CDR3 has 17 residues. PCR involved 60 Vbeta and 13 Jbeta primers. Using immunoSEQ multiplex PCR, the repertoire was profiled, and TCRdb retains in-frame clones only, with some absent. Seen here are under 85,000 clones, over 70% observed once, and the top ten hold roughly 1.5%. The sequence derives from a man aged 40-50 years in good health and CMV-seronegative. This chain uses TRBV14 with TRBJ2-7; 14 nucleotides agree with TRBD2. Sequencing input: PBMCs. The DNA of the CDR3 is TGTGCCAGCAGCCAAGTCGGGACTAGCGGGGGAACCTACGAGCAGTACTTC. Translating gives CASSQVGTSGGTYEQYF.